This T cell receptor beta chain was captured in a study of blood T cell repertoires in COVID-19. In the study overall: Acute-phase and convalescent COVID-19 samples originated in the United States, Italy and Spain. T cells, B-cell-depleted T cells, or PBMCs supplied cDNA or gDNA.

This CDR3 spans 13 amino acids. The ends were cut back, 6 bases at V and 4 bases at J, with 10 bases in the middle. Germline values: CDR1 LNHDA, CDR2 SQIVND (reference sequence). How the authors handled the data: Reference gene primer amplification yielded estimated nucleated cell counts. Clones were read by immunoSEQ multiplex PCR, and TCRdb kept only the in-frame ones, dropping some. V, J and clone size reflect that table, while D and trimming were determined from the DNA. The repertoire holds about 70,000 clones, with roughly nine tenths as singletons. V and J are TRBV19 and TRBJ1-5; D possibly corresponds to TRBD1 (6 bases). The receptor's source is an older woman with acute or convalescent COVID-19. The sequenced sample was peripheral blood. The CDR3 DNA sequence: TGTGCCAGTAGAGACACAGGGAATCAGCCCCAGCATTTT. It is translated as CASRDTGNQPQHF.